These 11 T cell receptor beta chains were all obtained from the same sample, sequenced in a study of human T cells and chemical hapten exposure. In TCRdb, the RACE reads were re-called with MiXCR into one record per CDR3 protein. The sample contains 300,000 to 400,000 distinct CDR3 sequences, approximately 5.1% of which appear only once. Time point given: pre-sensitization, week 0. The treatment denotes: therapeutic diphenylcyclopropenone sensitization with weekly scalp DPC. The input for sequencing was whole blood, taken in connection with sensitization to the hapten diphenylcyclopropenone (DPC). These receptors all come from a woman in her forties or fifties with alopecia areata. Some clones in this sample may be carry-over from other donors' samples.

This clonotype occurred many times. V is TRBV5-6 and J is TRBJ1-4, with D maybe TRBD1 (5 bases). Germline CDR1 reads SGHDT; CDR2 reads YYEEEE. The V and J ends lost 2 bases and 7 bases respectively, with 9 bases between them. The CDR3 is 13 amino acids. CDR3 amino acids: CASSLRGGEKLFF. DNA of the CDR3: TGTGCCAGCAGCTTAAGGGGCGGTGAAAAACTGTTTTTT.

This clonotype was detected many times. V gene TRBV5-1 combines with J gene TRBJ2-1; D call uncertain. There are 15 residues in the CDR3. The V gene's germline CDR1 is SGHRS and CDR2 YFSETQ. With 4 bases removed from V and 5 bases from J, the gap between germline ends came to 16 bases. CDR3 in amino acids: CASSATVGSNNEQFF. The DNA of the CDR3 is TGCGCCAGCAGCGCCACCGTCGGCAGTAACAATGAGCAGTTCTTC.

This clonotype was picked up many times. V and J are TRBV7-2 and TRBJ1-1; D gene uncertain. CDR1 and CDR2 (germline): SGHTA, FQGNSA. V was cut by 0 bases and J by 4 bases, with 3 bases left in between. The CDR3 has 12 residues. The CDR3 sequence is CASSLAATEAFF. CDR3 bases: TGTGCCAGCAGCTTAGCGGCCACTGAAGCTTTCTTT.

This clonotype appeared many times. V is TRBV4-3 and J is TRBJ2-6; D not certain. The length of the CDR3 is 17 residues. V lost 3 bases to trimming and J lost 0 bases, with 12 bases between them. The V gene's germline CDR1 is LGHNA and CDR2 YSLEER. The CDR3 coding sequence is TGCGCCAGCAGCCAGTCGTTTATTCTCTCTGGGGCCAACGTCCTGACTTTC. This codes for CASSQSFILSGANVLTF.

This clonotype was detected only a few times. The J gene is TRBJ2-7, the V gene TRBV30, with D perhaps TRBD1 (6 bases). CDR1 and CDR2 (germline): GTSNPN, SVGIG (reference sequence). CDR3 size: 15 residues. V was shortened by 1 base and J by 0 bases, with 13 bases between the two germline ends. The CDR3 bases are TGTGCCTGGAGTGGGGGAGACAGGAGCTCCTACGAGCAGTACTTC. It codes for CAWSGGDRSSYEQYF.

This clonotype was picked up many times. The gene calls are TRBV20-1 and TRBJ1-1, with D maybe TRBD1 (5 bases). The V gene lost 0 bases and the J gene lost 2 bases, with 10 bases spanning the gap. The CDR3 loop spans 14 amino acids. Germline CDR1 is DFQATT and CDR2 is SNEGSKA (reference sequence). The CDR3 DNA reads as TGCAGTGCTAGAGAGCAGGGTTTTAACACTGAAGCTTTCTTT. This translates into CSAREQGFNTEAFF.

The chain has TRBV4-1 and TRBJ1-3, with TRBD1 matching over 8 bases. V lost 4 bases, J lost 1 base, and 3 bases stayed unmatched. Germline assignment: CDR1 MGHRA and CDR2 YSYEKL. The CDR3 is 15 amino acids. The CDR3 sequence: CASSLQGASGNTIYF. The CDR3 nucleotides read TGCGCCAGCAGCCTCCAGGGGGCTTCTGGAAACACCATATATTTT.

This clonotype was counted at least ten times. The chain uses TRBV10-3 and TRBJ2-7, with 8 bases matching TRBD2. This CDR3 spans 14 amino acids. V was clipped by 5 bases and J by 9 bases; unmatched bases: 12. Germline values: CDR1 ENHRY, CDR2 SYGVKD. In DNA form, the CDR3 reads TGTGCCATCAGTCGGGAGGGAGGGCCGATTTTGCAGTACTTC. Its translation is CAISREGGPILQYF.

This clonotype was observed at least ten times. The V and J genes are TRBV29-1 and TRBJ1-1; D remains ambiguous. Germline-derived CDR1 and CDR2 are SQVTM and ANQGSEA. The ends were cut back, 4 bases at V and 2 bases at J, with 8 bases in the middle. The length of the CDR3 is 12 residues. The CDR3 DNA reads as TGCAGCGTTGGTGCCGTTAACACTGAAGCTTTCTTT. Its translation is CSVGAVNTEAFF.

This clonotype was detected many times. V is TRBV7-2 and J is TRBJ1-3, with D unresolved. CDR1 and CDR2 from the germline V gene are SGHTA and FQGNSA. Trimming shortened V by 1 base and J by 0 bases, and 7 bases separated the two germline ends. The CDR3 extends over 15 amino acids. This CDR3 is CASSLDRNSGNTIYF. The CDR3 nucleotides are TGTGCCAGCAGCTTAGACCGTAACTCTGGAAACACCATATATTTT. Filled out from reference TRBV7-2 and TRBJ1-3, the complete variable domain reads GAGVSQSPSNKVTEKGKDVELRCDPISGHTALYWYRQSLGQGLEFLIYFQGNSAPDKSGLPSDRFSAERTGGSVSTLTIQRTQQEDSAVYLCASSLDRNSGNTIYFGEGSWLTVV.

This clonotype was observed at least ten times. The rearrangement uses TRBV27 and TRBJ2-2; D gene uncertain. CDR1 and CDR2 (germline): MNHEY, SMNVEV (reference sequence). CDR3 length: 14 residues. The germline V and J ends were trimmed by 4 bases and 5 bases, with 11 bases remaining between them. CDR3 in amino acids: CASSSSSLTGELFF. CDR3 DNA sequence: TGTGCCAGCAGTTCGTCGTCCTTAACCGGGGAGCTGTTTTTT.